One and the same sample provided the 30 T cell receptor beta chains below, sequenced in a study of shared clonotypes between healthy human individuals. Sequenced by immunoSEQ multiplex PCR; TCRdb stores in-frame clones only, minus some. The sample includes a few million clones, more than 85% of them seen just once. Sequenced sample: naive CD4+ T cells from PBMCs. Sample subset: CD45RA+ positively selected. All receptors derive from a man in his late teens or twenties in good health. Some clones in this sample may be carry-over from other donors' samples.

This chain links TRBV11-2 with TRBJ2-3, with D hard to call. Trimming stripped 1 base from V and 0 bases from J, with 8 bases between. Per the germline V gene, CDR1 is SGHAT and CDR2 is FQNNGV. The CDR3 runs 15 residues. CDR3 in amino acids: CASSLVSVSTDTQYF. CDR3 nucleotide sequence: TGTGCCAGCAGCTTAGTCAGCGTAAGCACAGATACGCAGTATTTT.

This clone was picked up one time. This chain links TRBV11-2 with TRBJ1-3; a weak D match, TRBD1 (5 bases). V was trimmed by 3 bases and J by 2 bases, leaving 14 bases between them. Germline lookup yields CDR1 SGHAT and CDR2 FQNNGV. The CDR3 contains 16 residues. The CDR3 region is CASSFGRAYAGNTIYF. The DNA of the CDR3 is TGTGCCAGCAGCTTTGGCAGGGCTTACGCTGGAAACACCATATATTTT.

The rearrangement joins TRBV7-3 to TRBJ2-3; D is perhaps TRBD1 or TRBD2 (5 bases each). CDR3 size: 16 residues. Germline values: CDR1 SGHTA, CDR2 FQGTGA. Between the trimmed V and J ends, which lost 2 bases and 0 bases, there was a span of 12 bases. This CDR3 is CASSLQGDPSTDTQYF. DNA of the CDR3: TGTGCCAGCAGCTTACAAGGGGACCCTAGCACAGATACGCAGTATTTT.

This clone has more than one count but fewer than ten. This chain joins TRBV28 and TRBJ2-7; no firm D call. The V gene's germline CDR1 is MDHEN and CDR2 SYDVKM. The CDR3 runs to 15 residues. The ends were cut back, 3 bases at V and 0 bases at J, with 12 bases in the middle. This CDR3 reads CASSFEPWFSYEQYF. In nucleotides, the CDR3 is TGTGCCAGCAGTTTCGAACCGTGGTTCTCCTACGAGCAGTACTTC.

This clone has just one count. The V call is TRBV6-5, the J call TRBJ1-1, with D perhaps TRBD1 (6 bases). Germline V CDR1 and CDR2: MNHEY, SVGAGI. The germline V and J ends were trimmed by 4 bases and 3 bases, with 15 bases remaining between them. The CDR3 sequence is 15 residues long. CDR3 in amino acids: CASSSTGPAYTEAFF. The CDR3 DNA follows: TGTGCCAGCAGTTCCACAGGGCCAGCTTACACTGAAGCTTTCTTT.

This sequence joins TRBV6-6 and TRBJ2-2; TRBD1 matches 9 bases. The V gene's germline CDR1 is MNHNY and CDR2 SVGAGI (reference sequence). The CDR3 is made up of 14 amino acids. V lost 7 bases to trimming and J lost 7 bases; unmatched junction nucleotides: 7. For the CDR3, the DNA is TGTGCCAGCACGCGGGACAGGGTTAACGGGGAGCTGTTTTTT. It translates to CASTRDRVNGELFF.

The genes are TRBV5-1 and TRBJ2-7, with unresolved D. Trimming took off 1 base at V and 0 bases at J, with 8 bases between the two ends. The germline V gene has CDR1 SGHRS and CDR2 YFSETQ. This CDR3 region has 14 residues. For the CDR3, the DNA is TGCGCCAGCAGCTTGCAGGCAGCCTCCTACGAGCAGTACTTC. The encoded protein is CASSLQAASYEQYF.

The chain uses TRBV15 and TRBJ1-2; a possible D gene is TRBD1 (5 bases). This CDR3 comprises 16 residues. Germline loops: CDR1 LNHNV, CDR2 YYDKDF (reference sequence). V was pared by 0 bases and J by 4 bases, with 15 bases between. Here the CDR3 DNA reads TGTGCCACCAGCAGAGATCTCGCCGGGACCTTCTATGGCTACACCTTC. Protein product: CATSRDLAGTFYGYTF. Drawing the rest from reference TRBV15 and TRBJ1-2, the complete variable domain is DAMVIQNPRYQVTQFGKPVTLSCSQTLNHNVMYWYQQKSSQAPKLLFHYYDKDFNNEADTPDNFQSRRPNTSFCFLDIRSPGLGDTAMYLCATSRDLAGTFYGYTFGSGTRLTVV.

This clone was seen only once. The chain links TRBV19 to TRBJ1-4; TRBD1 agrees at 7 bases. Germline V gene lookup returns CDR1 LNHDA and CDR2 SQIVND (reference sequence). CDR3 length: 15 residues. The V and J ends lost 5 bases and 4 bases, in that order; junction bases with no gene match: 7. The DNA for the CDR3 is TGTGCCAGTAGTGAGGGACAGAGCTTTAATGAAAAACTGTTTTTT. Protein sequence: CASSEGQSFNEKLFF.

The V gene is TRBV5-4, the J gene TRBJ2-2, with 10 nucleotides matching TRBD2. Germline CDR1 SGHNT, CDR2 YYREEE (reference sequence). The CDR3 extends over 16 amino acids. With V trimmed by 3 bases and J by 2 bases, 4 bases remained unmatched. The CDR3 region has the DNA TGTGCCAGCAGCTCTCTAGCGGGAGCAAACACCGGGGAGCTGTTTTTT. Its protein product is CASSSLAGANTGELFF.

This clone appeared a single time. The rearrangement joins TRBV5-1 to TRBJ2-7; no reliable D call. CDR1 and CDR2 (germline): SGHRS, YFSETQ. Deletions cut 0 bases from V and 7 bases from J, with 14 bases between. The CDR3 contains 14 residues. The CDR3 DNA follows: TGCGCCAGCAGCTTGGGCACCCCGCCTGGAGAGCAGTACTTC. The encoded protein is CASSLGTPPGEQYF.

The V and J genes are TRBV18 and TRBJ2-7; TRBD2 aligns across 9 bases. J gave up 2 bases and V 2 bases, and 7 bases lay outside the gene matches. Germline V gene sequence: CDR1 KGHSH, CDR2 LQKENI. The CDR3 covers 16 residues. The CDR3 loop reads CASSPTGGRAPYEQYF. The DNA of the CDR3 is TGTGCCAGCTCACCAACGGGCGGGAGGGCCCCCTACGAGCAGTACTTC.

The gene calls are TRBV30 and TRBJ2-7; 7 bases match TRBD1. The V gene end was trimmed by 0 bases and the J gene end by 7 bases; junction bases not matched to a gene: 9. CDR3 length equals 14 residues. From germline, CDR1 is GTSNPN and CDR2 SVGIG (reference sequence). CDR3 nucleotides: TGTGCCTGGAGTGTAGTCAGGGGGTCGGGGGAGCAGTACTTC. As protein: CAWSVVRGSGEQYF.

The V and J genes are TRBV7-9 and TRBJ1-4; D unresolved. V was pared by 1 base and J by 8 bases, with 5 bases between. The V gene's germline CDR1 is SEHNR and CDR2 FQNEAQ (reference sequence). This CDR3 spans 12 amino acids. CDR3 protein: CASSLDLEKLFF. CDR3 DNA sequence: TGTGCCAGCAGCTTAGATCTGGAAAAACTGTTTTTT.

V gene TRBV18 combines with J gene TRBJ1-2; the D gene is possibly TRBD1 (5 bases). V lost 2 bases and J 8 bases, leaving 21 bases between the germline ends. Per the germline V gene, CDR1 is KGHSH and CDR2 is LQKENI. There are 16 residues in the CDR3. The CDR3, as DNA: TGTGCCAGCTCACCATCGCTCGGGACGGGCGGCCCCGGCTACACCTTC. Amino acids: CASSPSLGTGGPGYTF.

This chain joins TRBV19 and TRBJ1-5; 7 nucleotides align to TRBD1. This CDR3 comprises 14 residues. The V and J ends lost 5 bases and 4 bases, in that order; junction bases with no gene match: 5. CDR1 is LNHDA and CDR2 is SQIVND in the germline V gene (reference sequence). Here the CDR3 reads CASSVGTANQPQHF. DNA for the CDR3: TGTGCCAGTAGTGTCGGGACAGCTAATCAGCCCCAGCATTTT.

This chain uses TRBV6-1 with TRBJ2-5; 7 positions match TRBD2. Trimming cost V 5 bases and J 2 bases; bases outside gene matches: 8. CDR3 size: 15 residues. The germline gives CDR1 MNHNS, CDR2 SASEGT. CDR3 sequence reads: CASSLLAILQETQYF. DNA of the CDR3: TGTGCCAGCAGTCTACTAGCGATATTACAAGAGACCCAGTACTTC.

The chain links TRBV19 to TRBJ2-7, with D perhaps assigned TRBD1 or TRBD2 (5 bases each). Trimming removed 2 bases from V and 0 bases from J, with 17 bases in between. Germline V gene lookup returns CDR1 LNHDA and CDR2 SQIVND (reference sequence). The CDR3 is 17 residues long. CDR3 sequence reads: CASSIIGTSIGSYEQYF. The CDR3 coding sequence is TGTGCCAGTAGTATAATAGGGACCTCGATCGGCTCCTACGAGCAGTACTTC.

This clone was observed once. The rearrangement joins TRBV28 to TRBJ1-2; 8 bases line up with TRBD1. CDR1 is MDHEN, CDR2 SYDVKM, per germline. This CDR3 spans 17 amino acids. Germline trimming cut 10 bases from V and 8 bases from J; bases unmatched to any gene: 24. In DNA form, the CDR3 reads TGTGCCATCGCCGAGTGGGGGCAGGGGGCGAATCCACCGGGCTACACCTTC. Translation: CAIAEWGQGANPPGYTF.

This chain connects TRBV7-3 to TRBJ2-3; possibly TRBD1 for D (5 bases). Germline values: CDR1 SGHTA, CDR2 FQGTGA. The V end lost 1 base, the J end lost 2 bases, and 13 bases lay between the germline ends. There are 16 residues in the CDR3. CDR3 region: CASSLSGRGNTDTQYF. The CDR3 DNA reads TGTGCCAGCAGCTTAAGCGGTAGGGGAAACACAGATACGCAGTATTTT.

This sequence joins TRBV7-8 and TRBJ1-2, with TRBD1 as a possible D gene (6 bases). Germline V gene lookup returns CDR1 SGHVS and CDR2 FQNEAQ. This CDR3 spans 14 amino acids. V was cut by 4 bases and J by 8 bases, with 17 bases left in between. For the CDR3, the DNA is TGTGCCAGCAGCTGGGGTGACAGGTCCCGCGGCTACACCTTC. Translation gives CASSWGDRSRGYTF.

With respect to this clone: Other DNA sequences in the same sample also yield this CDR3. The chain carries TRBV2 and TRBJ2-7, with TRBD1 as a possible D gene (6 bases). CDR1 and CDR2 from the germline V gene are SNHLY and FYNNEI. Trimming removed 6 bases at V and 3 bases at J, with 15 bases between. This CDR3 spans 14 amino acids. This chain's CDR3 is CASSDQGRGYEQYF. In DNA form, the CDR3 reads TGTGCCAGCAGCGACCAGGGCAGGGGCTACGAGCAGTACTTC.

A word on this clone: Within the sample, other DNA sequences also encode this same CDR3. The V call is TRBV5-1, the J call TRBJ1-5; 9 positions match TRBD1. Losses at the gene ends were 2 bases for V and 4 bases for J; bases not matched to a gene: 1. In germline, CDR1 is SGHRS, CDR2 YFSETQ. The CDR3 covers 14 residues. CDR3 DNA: TGCGCCAGCAGCTTAGGGACAGGGAATCAGCCCCAGCATTTT. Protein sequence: CASSLGTGNQPQHF.

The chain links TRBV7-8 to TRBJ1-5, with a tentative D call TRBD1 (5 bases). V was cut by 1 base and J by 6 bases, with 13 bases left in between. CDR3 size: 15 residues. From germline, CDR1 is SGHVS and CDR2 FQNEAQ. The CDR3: CASSLDRRVSQPQHF. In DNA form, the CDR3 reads TGTGCCAGCAGCTTAGACAGGCGGGTGAGTCAGCCCCAGCATTTT.

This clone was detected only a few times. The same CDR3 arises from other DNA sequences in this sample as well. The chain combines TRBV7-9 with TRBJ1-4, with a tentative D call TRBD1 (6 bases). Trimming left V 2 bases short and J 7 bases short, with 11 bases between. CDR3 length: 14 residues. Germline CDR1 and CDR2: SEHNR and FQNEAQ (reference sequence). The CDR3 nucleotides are TGTGCCAGCAGCTTACAGGGGAGCGGTGAAAAACTGTTTTTT. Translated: CASSLQGSGEKLFF.

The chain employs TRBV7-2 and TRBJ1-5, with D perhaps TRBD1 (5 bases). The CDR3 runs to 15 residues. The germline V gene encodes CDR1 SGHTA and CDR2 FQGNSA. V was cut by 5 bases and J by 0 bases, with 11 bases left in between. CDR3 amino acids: CASSPKGNSNQPQHF. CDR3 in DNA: TGTGCCAGCAGCCCAAAGGGGAATAGCAATCAGCCCCAGCATTTT.

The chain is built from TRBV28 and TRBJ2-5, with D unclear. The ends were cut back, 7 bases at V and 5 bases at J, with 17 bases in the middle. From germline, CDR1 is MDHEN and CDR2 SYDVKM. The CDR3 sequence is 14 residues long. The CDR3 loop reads CASTQYGPVETQYF. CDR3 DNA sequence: TGTGCCAGCACTCAGTACGGTCCTGTGGAGACCCAGTACTTC.

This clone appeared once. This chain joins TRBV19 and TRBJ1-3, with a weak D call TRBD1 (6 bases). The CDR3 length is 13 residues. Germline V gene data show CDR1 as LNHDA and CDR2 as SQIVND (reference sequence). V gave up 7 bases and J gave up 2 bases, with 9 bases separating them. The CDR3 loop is CASTRTAGNTIYF. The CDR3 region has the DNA TGTGCCAGTACCCGGACAGCTGGAAACACCATATATTTT.

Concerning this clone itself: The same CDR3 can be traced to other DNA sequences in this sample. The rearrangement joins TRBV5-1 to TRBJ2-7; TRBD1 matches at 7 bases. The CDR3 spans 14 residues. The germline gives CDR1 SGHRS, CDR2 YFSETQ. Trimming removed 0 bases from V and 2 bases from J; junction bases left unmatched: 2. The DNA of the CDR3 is TGCGCCAGCAGCTTGGAGGACAGGACCTACGAGCAGTACTTC. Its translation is CASSLEDRTYEQYF. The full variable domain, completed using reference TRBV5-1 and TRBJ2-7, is KAGVTQTPRYLIKTRGQQVTLSCSPISGHRSVSWYQQTPGQGLQFLFEYFSETQRNKGNFPGRFSGRQFSNSRSEMNVSTLELGDSALYLCASSLEDRTYEQYFGPGTRLTVT.

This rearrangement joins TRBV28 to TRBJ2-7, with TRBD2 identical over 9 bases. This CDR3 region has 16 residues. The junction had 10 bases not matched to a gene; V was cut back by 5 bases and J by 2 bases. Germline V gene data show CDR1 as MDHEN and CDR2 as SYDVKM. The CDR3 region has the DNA TGTGCCAGCAGTCCCACCTCGCTAGCGGGAACCTACGAGCAGTACTTC. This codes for CASSPTSLAGTYEQYF.